The present TCR beta chain was sequenced within a study of metastatic and nonmetastatic thyroid tumors. TCRdb recomputed clones from the PCR reads via MiXCR. Of thousands of clones in the sample, less than 30% were seen once. No treatment of any kind had been given to any patient before thyroid surgery. Comments on this clone: The junction does not match germline at one end; this may be a read error.

From germline, CDR1 is ENHRY and CDR2 SYGVKD. The CDR3 runs 14 residues. The material sequenced was tumor tissue. This clonotype originated in a female donor with papillary thyroid cancer or a benign thyroid nodule (not recorded which). Some clones in this sample may be carry-over from other donors' samples. The chain carries TRBV10-3 and TRBJ2-1; TRBD1 aligns across 8 bases. The CDR3 DNA follows: TGTTCCATCATACCACAGGGGGGACGGCATGAGCAGTTCTTC. Its translation: CSIIPQGGRHEQFF.